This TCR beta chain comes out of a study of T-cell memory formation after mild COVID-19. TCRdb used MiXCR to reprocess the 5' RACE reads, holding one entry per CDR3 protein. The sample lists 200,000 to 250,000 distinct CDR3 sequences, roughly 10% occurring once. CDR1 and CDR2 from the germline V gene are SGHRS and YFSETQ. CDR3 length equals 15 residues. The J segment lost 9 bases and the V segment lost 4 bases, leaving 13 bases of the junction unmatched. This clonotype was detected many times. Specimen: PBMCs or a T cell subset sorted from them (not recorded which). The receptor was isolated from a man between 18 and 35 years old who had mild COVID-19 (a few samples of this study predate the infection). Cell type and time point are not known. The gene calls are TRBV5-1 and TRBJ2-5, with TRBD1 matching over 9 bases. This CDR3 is CASSPPDRGQLAQYF. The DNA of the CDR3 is TGCGCCAGCAGCCCCCCGGACAGGGGCCAGTTGGCCCAGTACTTC. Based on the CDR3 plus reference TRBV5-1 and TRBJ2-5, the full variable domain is KAGVTQTPRYLIKTRGQQVTLSCSPISGHRSVSWYQQTPGQGLQFLFEYFSETQRNKGNFPGRFSGRQFSNSRSEMNVSTLELGDSALYLCASSPPDRGQLAQYFGPGTRLLVL.